This T cell receptor (beta chain) was found in a study of T cell responses to AZD1222 COVID-19 vaccine. On this clone: Its antigen remains unknown.

Assay used: immunoSEQ multiplex PCR; TCRdb lists only in-frame clones, some missing. The table shows about 130,000 clones, with approximately 90% occurring only once. CDR3 size: 20 residues. Per the germline V gene, CDR1 is LGHNA and CDR2 is YNFKEQ. The ends were cut back, 0 bases at V and 1 base at J, with 24 bases in the middle. Study outcomes and limitations: AZD1222 recipients seropositive at baseline numbered only six. Vaccine-related CD4 TCRs covered spike, predominating at 160-218 and 743-854. Sampling captured repertoires only after the peak T cell response. Among spike-specific TCRs, nearly half reportedly target unmutated variant regions.

The sequence was obtained from an adult in good health. The V call is TRBV4-2, the J call TRBJ1-1; tentative D call: TRBD1 (6 bases). Here the sequenced sample was peripheral blood, taken on day 0 of AZD1222 vaccination. The CDR3: CASSQDRLRGPTPRNTEAFF. CDR3 DNA sequence: TGTGCCAGCAGCCAAGATCGGTTGCGGGGGCCCACCCCAAGGAACACTGAAGCTTTCTTT.